The 10 T cell receptor beta chains given below trace back to one sample, sequenced in a study of CD8 T cells in Susac syndrome (dated 2019 in TCRdb). Library preparation used the immunoSEQ multiplex PCR assay. RNA was extracted using the RNeasy kit, and about 0.45 to 1 ug of the RNA was reverse transcribed with random hexamers. TCRdb reprocessed the public reads (quality trimming at Q25 with fastp, clone calling with MiXCR) and kept in-frame beta chains. Identical CDR3 protein sequences are pooled into one entry, listed with their most common genes and DNA. The sample includes 120,000 or so distinct CDR3 sequences, with over 85% observed a single time. The ten largest make up around 0.21% of the sample. Sequenced: CD8+ T cells from PBMCs. The receptors originated from a human donor with Susac syndrome.

This sequence joins TRBV30 and TRBJ2-1; tentative D call: TRBD2 (5 bases). Germline assignment: CDR1 GTSNPN and CDR2 SVGIG (reference sequence). The CDR3 is 14 residues long. The V and J ends lost 0 bases and 7 bases respectively, with 13 bases between them. The CDR3 bases are TGTGCCTGGAGTGTACGGGTGGCGGGTAATGAGCAGTTCTTC. Its translation: CAWSVRVAGNEQFF.

The CDR3 region is CASSWGGGRAPYEQYF. The CDR3 DNA reads as TGTGCCAGCAGCTGGGGTGGCGGGAGGGCCCCCTACGAGCAGTACTTC. The chain uses TRBV7-6 and TRBJ2-7, with 9 bases aligning to TRBD2. The CDR3 runs 16 residues. Trimming removed 4 bases from V and 2 bases from J; junction bases left unmatched: 9. From germline, CDR1 is SGHVS and CDR2 FNYEAQ.

The chain combines TRBV5-6 with TRBJ2-7; tentative D call: TRBD1 (5 bases). Germline V CDR1 and CDR2: SGHDT, YYEEEE. The CDR3 loop spans 12 amino acids. Trimming left V 1 base short and J 7 bases short, with 9 bases between. The CDR3 loop reads CASSLLGAEQYF. The DNA of the CDR3 is TGTGCCAGCAGCTTGCTTGGGGCTGAGCAGTACTTC.

V is TRBV5-4 and J is TRBJ1-2, with D possibly being TRBD1 (6 bases). Trimming removed 0 bases from V and 12 bases from J, with 18 bases in between. The CDR3 length is 14 residues. Germline assignment: CDR1 SGHNT and CDR2 YYREEE (reference sequence). The CDR3 loop is CASSLEGGSSSHTF. CDR3 DNA sequence: TGTGCCAGCAGCTTGGAGGGGGGGAGTTCATCTCACACCTTC. Full variable domain (remainder filled in from reference TRBV5-4 and TRBJ1-2): ETGVTQSPTHLIKTRGQQVTLRCSSQSGHNTVSWYQQALGQGPQFIFQYYREEENGRGNFPPRFSGLQFPNYSSELNVNALELDDSALYLCASSLEGGSSSHTFGSGTRLTVV.

The chain has TRBV27 and TRBJ1-1, with D uncertain. The CDR3 has 14 residues. The V gene lost 7 bases and the J gene lost 3 bases, with 15 bases spanning the gap. Looked up from germline, CDR1 is MNHEY and CDR2 is SMNVEV (reference sequence). The CDR3: CASKGFDLDTEAFF. In DNA, the CDR3 is TGTGCCAGCAAAGGTTTCGACTTGGACACTGAAGCTTTCTTT.

This chain connects TRBV7-8 to TRBJ2-7; TRBD2 matches 9 bases. V trimming: 2 bases; J trimming: 1 base; junction bases outside the gene matches: 3. CDR1 SGHVS and CDR2 FQNEAQ come from the germline V gene. The CDR3 length is 15 residues. The CDR3 loop reads CASSLSSGISYEQYF. The CDR3 DNA reads TGTGCCAGCAGCTTATCTAGCGGGATTTCCTACGAGCAGTACTTC. Variable domain in full (rest from reference TRBV7-8 and TRBJ2-7): GAGVSQSPRYKVAKRGQDVALRCDPISGHVSLFWYQQALGQGPEFLTYFQNEAQLDKSGLPSDRFFAERPEGSVSTLKIQRTQQEDSAVYLCASSLSSGISYEQYFGPGTRLTVT.

The gene calls are TRBV2 and TRBJ2-7; 12 nucleotides agree with TRBD2. Germline CDR1 is SNHLY and CDR2 is FYNNEI. Trimming removed 0 bases from V and 6 bases from J; junction bases left unmatched: 6. The CDR3 spans 16 residues. The CDR3 spells CASSEAASGRVREQYF. DNA for the CDR3: TGTGCCAGCAGTGAAGCGGCTAGCGGGAGGGTTCGCGAGCAGTACTTC.

This clonotype was detected only once. This rearrangement joins TRBV13 to TRBJ2-3; D not certain. Germline CDR1 PRHDT, CDR2 FYEKMQ (reference sequence). This CDR3 is 12 amino acids long. Trimming stripped 2 bases from V and 7 bases from J, with 7 bases between. The CDR3 coding sequence is TGTGCCAGCAGCTTATTGGAAAATACGCAGTATTTT. Translated: CASSLLENTQYF.

This rearrangement joins TRBV12-3 or TRBV12-4 to TRBJ2-4; the D gene is possibly TRBD2 (6 bases). V was shortened by 5 bases and J by 0 bases, with 11 bases between the two germline ends. There are 15 residues in the CDR3. The CDR3 DNA is TGTGCCAGCAGTCCCTCGGGGGTAGCCAAAAACATTCAGTACTTC. Translated, it gives CASSPSGVAKNIQYF.

The chain links TRBV14 to TRBJ2-5; D uncertain. Germline assignment: CDR1 SGHDN and CDR2 FVKESK. The CDR3 spans 18 residues. Trimming took 3 bases from V and 5 from J, leaving 25 bases between them. The CDR3 reads CASSHFPLGLPSAETQYF. The CDR3 DNA is TGTGCCAGCAGCCATTTCCCTTTGGGCCTACCGAGCGCGGAGACCCAGTACTTC. Full variable domain (missing parts from reference TRBV14 and TRBJ2-5): EAGVTQFPSHSVIEKGQTVTLRCDPISGHDNLYWYRRVMGKEIKFLLHFVKESKQDESGMPNNRFLAERTGGTYSTLKVQPAELEDSGVYFCASSHFPLGLPSAETQYFGPGTRLLVL.